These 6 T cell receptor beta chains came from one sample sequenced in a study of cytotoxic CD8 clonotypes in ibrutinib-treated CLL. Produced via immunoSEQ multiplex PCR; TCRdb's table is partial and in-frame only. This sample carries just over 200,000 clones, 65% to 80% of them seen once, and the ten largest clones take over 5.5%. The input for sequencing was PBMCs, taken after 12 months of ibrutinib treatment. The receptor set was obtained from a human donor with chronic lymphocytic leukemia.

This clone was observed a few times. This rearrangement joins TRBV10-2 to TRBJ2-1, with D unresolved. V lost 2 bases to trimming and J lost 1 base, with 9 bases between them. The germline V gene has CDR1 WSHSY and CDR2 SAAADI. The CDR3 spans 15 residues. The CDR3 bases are TGCGCCAGCAGTGAGGTTACCCGTTCCTACAATGAGCAGTTCTTC. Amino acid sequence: CASSEVTRSYNEQFF.

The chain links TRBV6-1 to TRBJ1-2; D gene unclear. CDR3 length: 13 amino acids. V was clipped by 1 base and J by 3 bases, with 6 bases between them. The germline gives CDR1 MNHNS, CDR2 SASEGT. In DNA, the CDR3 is TGTGCCAGCAGTGAAGGGGCCTACTATGGCTACACCTTC. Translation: CASSEGAYYGYTF.

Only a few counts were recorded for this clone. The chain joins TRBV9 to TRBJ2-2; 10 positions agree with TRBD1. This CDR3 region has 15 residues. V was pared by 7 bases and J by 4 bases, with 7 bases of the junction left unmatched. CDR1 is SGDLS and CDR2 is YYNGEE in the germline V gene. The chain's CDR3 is CASSRQGAGTGELFF. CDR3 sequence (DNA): TGTGCCAGCTCAAGACAGGGGGCGGGCACCGGGGAGCTGTTTTTT.

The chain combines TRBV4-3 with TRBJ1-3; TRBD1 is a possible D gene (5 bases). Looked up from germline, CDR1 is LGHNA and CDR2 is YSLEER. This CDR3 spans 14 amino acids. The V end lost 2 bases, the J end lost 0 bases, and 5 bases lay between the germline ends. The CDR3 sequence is CASSQQGSGNTIYF. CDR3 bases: TGCGCCAGCAGCCAACAGGGCTCTGGAAACACCATATATTTT.

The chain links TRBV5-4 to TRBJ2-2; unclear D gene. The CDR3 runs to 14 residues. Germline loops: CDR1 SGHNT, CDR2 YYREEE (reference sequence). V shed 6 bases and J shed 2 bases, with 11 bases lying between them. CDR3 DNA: TGTGCCAGCACCCTGGACCGAAACACCGGGGAGCTGTTTTTT. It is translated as CASTLDRNTGELFF.

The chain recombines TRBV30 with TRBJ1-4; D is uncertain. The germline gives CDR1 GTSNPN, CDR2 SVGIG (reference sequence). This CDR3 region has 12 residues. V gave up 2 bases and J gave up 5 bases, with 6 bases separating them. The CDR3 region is CAWSLRNEKLFF. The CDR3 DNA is TGTGCCTGGAGTCTTCGGAATGAAAAACTGTTTTTT.